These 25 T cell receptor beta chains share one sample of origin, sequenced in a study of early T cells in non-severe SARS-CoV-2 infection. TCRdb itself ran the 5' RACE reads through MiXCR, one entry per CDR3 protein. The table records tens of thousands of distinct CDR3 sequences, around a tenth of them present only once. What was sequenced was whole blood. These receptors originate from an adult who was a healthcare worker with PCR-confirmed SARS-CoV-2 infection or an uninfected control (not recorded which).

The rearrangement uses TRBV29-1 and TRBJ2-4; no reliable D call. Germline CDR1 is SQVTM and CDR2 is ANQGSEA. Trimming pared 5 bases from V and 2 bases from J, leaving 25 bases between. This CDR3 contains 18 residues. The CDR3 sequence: CSVTGSQHESGSKNIQYF. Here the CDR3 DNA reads TGCAGCGTTACCGGGTCTCAACACGAGTCTGGCTCCAAAAACATTCAGTACTTC.

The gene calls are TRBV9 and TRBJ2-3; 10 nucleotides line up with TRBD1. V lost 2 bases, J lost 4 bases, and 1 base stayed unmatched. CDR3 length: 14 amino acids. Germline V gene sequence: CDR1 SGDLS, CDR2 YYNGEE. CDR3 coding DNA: TGTGCCAGCAGCGTGGGACAGGGGCCAGATACGCAGTATTTT. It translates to CASSVGQGPDTQYF.

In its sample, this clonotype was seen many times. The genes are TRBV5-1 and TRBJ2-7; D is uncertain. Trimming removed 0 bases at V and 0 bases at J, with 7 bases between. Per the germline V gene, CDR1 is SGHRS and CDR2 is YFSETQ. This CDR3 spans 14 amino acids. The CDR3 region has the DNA TGCGCCAGCAGCTTGGCTGGTAACTCCTACGAGCAGTACTTC. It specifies CASSLAGNSYEQYF.

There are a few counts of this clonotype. The DNA for the CDR3 is TGTGCCAGCAGCTCGGGACGGATCACAGATACGCAGTATTTT. Amino acids: CASSSGRITDTQYF. This chain joins TRBV5-4 and TRBJ2-3; D possibly matches TRBD1 or TRBD2 (5 bases each). CDR3 length equals 14 residues. The V end was cut by 3 bases, the J end by 2 bases, with 10 bases between. Germline CDR1 SGHNT, CDR2 YYREEE (reference sequence).

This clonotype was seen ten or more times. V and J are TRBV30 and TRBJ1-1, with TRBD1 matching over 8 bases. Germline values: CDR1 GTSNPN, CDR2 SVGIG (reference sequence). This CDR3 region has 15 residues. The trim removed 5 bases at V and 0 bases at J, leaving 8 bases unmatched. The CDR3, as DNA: TGTGCCTGGGCACAGACAGGGGCGCTGAACACTGAAGCTTTCTTT. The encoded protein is CAWAQTGALNTEAFF.

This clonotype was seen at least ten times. CDR3 bases: TGTGCCAGCAGTTACGCCACGGGGGTCTTACGTACTGAAGCTTTCTTT. It yields the protein CASSYATGVLRTEAFF. The chain has TRBV6-5 and TRBJ1-1, with D perhaps TRBD1 (5 bases). There are 16 residues in the CDR3. Germline CDR1 MNHEY, CDR2 SVGAGI. The V and J ends lost 2 bases and 5 bases respectively, with 18 bases between them.

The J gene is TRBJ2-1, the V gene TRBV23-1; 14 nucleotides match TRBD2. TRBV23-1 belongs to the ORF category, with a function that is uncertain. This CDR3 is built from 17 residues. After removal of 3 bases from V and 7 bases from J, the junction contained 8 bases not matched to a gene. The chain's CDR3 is CASSQPGTSGSLNEQFF. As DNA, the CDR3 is TGCGCCAGCAGTCAGCCTGGGACTAGCGGGAGTTTGAATGAGCAGTTCTTC.

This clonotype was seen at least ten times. In DNA form, the CDR3 reads TGTGCCAGCAGGGGCCCCCATCACGCCTACAGCACAGATACGCAGTATTTT. Encoded protein: CASRGPHHAYSTDTQYF. The chain recombines TRBV6-1 with TRBJ2-3; no definite D call. Germline V lookup: CDR1 MNHNS, CDR2 SASEGT. This CDR3 has 17 residues. Between the trimmed V and J ends, which lost 6 bases and 0 bases, there was a span of 19 bases.

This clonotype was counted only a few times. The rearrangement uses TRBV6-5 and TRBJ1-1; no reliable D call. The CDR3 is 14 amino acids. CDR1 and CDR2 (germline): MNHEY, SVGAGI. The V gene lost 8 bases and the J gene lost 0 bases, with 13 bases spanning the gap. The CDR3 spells CASRSTGLNTEAFF. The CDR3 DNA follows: TGTGCCAGCCGATCGACGGGTCTGAACACTGAAGCTTTCTTT.

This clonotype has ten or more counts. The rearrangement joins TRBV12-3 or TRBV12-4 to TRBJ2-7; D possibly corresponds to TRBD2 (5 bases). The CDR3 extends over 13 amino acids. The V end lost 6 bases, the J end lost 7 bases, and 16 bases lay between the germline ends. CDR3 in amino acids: CASSSQTKREQYF. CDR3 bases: TGTGCCAGCAGCTCCCAGACCAAGCGGGAGCAGTACTTC.

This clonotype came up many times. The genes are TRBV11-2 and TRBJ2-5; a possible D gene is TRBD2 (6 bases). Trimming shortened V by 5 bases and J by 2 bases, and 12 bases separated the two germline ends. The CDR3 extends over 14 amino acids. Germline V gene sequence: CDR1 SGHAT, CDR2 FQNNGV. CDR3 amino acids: CASSTPGTQETQYF. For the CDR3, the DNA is TGTGCCAGCAGCACCCCCGGGACTCAAGAGACCCAGTACTTC.

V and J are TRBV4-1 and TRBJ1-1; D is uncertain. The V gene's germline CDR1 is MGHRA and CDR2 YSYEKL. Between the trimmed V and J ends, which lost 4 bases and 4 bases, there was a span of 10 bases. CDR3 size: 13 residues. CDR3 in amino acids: CASSRTWGTEAFF. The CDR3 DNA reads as TGCGCCAGCAGCCGAACTTGGGGCACTGAAGCTTTCTTT.

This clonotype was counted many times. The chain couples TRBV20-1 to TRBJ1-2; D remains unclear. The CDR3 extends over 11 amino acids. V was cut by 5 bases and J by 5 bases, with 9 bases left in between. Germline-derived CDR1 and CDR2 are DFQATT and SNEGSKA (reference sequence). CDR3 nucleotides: TGCAGTGCTTCCATGGGATATGGCTACACCTTC. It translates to CSASMGYGYTF.

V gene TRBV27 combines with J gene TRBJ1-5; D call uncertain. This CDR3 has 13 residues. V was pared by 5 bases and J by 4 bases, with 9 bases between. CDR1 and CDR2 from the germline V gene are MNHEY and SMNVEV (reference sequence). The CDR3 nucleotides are TGTGCCAGCAGTAGTGCTGGGAATCAGCCCCAGCATTTT. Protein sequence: CASSSAGNQPQHF.

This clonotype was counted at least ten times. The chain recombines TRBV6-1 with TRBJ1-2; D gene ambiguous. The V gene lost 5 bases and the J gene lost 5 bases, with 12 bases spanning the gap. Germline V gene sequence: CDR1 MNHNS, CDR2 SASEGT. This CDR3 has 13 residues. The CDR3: CASSHMGSYGYTF. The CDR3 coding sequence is TGTGCCAGCAGTCACATGGGGTCTTATGGCTACACCTTC.

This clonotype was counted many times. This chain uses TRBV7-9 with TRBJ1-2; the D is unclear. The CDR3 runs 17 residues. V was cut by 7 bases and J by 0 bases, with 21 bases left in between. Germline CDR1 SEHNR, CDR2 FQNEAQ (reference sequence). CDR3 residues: CASTKNVQQSSNYGYTF. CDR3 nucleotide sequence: TGTGCCAGCACAAAGAACGTCCAACAGAGTTCTAACTATGGCTACACCTTC.

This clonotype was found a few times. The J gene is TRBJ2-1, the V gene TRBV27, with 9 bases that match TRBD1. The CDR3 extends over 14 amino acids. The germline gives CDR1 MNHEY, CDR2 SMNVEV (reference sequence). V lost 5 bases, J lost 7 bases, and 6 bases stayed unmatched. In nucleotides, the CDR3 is TGTGCCAGCAGTAAACAGGGGGCGCAGAATGAGCAGTTCTTC. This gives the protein CASSKQGAQNEQFF.

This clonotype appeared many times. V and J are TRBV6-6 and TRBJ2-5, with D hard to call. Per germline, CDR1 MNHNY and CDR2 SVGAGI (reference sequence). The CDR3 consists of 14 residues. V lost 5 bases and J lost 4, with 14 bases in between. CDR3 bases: TGTGCCAGCAGTCCATTAAGTGGAACAGAGACCCAGTACTTC. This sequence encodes CASSPLSGTETQYF.

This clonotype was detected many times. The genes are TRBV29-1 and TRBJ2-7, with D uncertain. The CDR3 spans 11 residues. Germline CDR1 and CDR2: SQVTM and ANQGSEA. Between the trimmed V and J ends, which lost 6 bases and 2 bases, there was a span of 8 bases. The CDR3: CSVKVTYEQYF. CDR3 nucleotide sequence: TGCAGCGTGAAAGTAACCTACGAGCAGTACTTC.

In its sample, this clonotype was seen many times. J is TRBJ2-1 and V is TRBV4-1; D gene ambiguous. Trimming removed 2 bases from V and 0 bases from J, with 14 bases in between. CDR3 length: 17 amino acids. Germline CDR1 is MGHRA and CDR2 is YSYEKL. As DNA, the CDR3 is TGCGCCAGCAGCCAAAACCAAGGTCTGAGCTCCTACAATGAGCAGTTCTTC. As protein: CASSQNQGLSSYNEQFF.

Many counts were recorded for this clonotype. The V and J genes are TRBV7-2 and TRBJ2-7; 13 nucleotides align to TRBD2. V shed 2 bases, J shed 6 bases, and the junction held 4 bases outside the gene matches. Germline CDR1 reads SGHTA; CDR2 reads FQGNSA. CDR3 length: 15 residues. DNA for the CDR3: TGTGCCAGCAGCTTATTGGGACTAGCGGGATTCGAGCAGTACTTC. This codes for CASSLLGLAGFEQYF.

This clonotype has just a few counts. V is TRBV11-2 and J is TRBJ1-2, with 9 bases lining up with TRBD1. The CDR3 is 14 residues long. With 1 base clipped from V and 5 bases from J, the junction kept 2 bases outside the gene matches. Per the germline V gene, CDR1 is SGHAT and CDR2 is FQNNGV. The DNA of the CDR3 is TGTGCCAGCAGCTTAGTGGGACAGGGATATGGCTACACCTTC. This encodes CASSLVGQGYGYTF.

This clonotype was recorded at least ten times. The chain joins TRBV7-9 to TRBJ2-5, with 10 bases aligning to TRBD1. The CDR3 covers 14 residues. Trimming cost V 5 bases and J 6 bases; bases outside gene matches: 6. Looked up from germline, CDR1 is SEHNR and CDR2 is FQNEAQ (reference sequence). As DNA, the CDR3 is TGTGCCAGCAGCCTTCGACAGGGGGCACAGACCCAGTACTTC. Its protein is CASSLRQGAQTQYF.

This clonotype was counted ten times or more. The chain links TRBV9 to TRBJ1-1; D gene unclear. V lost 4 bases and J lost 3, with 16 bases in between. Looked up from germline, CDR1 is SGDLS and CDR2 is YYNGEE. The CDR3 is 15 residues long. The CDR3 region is CASSPTQLKDTEAFF. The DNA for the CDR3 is TGTGCCAGCAGCCCCACGCAGTTAAAGGACACTGAAGCTTTCTTT.

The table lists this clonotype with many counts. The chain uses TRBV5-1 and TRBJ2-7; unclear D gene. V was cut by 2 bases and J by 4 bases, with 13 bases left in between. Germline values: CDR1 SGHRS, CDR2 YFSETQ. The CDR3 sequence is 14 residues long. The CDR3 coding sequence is TGCGCCAGCAGCTTCGGACCACGAGATTACGAGCAGTACTTC. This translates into CASSFGPRDYEQYF.